This section outlines one TCR beta chain sequence together with its context. The data derive from a study of T cell responses to AZD1222 COVID-19 vaccine. This CDR3 is built from 15 residues. With V trimmed by 2 bases and J by 6 bases, 4 bases remained unmatched. CDR1 MNHEY and CDR2 SVGEGT come from the germline V gene. The repertoire was sequenced with immunoSEQ multiplex PCR; TCRdb's copy has only in-frame clones and lacks some. The repertoire has 120,000 or so clones, approximately 90% of them found once; the top ten carry under 9%. The rearrangement links TRBV6-2 or TRBV6-3 to TRBJ2-3; 11 nucleotides line up with TRBD2. The clonotype originates from an adult who received the AZD1222 COVID-19 vaccine. Sequencing used peripheral blood, obtained 28 days after the second AZD1222 dose. The CDR3 nucleotides read TGTGCCAGCAGTTACCTAGCGGGGGGCGCGGATACGCAGTATTTT. Protein: CASSYLAGGADTQYF.